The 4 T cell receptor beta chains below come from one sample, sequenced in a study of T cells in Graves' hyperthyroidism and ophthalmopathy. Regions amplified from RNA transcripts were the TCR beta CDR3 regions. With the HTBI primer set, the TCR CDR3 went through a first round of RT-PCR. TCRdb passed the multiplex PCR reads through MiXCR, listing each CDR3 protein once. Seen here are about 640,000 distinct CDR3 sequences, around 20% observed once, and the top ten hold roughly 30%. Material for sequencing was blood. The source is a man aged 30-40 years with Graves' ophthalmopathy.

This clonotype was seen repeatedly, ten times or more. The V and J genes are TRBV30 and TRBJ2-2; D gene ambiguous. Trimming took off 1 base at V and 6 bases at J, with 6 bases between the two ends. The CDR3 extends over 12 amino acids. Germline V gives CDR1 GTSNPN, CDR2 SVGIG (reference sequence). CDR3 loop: CAWSGAAGELFF. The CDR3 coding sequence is TGTGCCTGGAGTGGGGCCGCCGGGGAGCTGTTTTTT.

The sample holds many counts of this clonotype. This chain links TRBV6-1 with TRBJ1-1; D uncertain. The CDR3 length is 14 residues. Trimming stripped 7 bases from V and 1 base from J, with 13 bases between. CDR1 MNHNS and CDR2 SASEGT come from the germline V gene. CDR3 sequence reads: CASNPGRRNTEAFF. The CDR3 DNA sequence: TGTGCCAGCAACCCAGGACGGAGGAACACTGAAGCTTTCTTT.

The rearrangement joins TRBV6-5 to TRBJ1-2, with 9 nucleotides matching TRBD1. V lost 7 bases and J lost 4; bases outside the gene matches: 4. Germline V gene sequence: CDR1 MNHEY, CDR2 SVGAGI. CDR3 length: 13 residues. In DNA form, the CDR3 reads TGTGCCAGCACTTCGGACAGGGGCTATGGCTACACCTTC. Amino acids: CASTSDRGYGYTF.

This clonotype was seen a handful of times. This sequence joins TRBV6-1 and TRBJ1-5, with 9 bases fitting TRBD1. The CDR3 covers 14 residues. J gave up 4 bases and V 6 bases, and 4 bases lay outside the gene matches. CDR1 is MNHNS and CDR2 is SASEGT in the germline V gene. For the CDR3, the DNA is TGTGCCAGCAGAGGGACAGGGAGGAATCAGCCCCAGCATTTT. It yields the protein CASRGTGRNQPQHF.